A selection of T cell receptor beta chains follows, all from one sample in a study of blood T cell repertoires in COVID-19. Assay: immunoSEQ multiplex PCR; the TCRdb copy retains only in-frame clones and omits some. The data show 500,000 or so clones, with around 90% seen just once and 0.7% held by the top ten. The specimen sequenced was PBMCs or T cells enriched from blood (not recorded which). The receptors were gathered from a woman between 18 and 29 years old who had recovered from COVID-19. Each CDR3 is given with its conserved first and last residue. The D gene is left open where the match is weak. Part of the rows lack a size; the others show once, few, many or a class for expanded clones.

j_call: TRBJ2-3; clone_size: .; v_call: TRBV15; d_call: TRBD2; cdr3_nt: TGTGCCACCAGCATCATTAGCGGGGGGGCGGAAGATACGCAGTATTTT; cdr3_aa: CATSIISGGAEDTQYF
j_call: TRBJ1-4; clone_size: .; v_call: TRBV7-2; d_call: TRBD1; cdr3_nt: TGTGCCAGCAGCTTAACGGGACAGGTGCATGAAAAACTGTTTTTT; cdr3_aa: CASSLTGQVHEKLFF
j_call: TRBJ1-4; clone_size: .; v_call: TRBV19; d_call: .; cdr3_nt: TGTGCCAGTAGTGCCACAGGGAAACTGTTTTTT; cdr3_aa: CASSATGKLFF
j_call: TRBJ1-3; clone_size: once; v_call: TRBV5-1; d_call: .; cdr3_nt: TGCGCCAGCAGCTTGGGGTGGACAGATACCTCTGGAAACACCATATATTTT; cdr3_aa: CASSLGWTDTSGNTIYF
j_call: TRBJ2-7; clone_size: .; v_call: TRBV19; d_call: .; cdr3_nt: TGTGCCAGTAGTATGCGAGGGCCATCCTACGAGCAGTACTTC; cdr3_aa: CASSMRGPSYEQYF
j_call: TRBJ1-6; clone_size: .; v_call: TRBV3-1/TRBV3-2; d_call: .; cdr3_nt: TGTGCCAGCAGCCCCCCTGGGGGAGGATCACCCCTCCACTTT; cdr3_aa: CASSPPGGGSPLHF
j_call: TRBJ2-3; clone_size: .; v_call: TRBV7-9; d_call: .; cdr3_nt: TGTGCCAGCAGCCTCCTTAGCACAGATACGCAGTATTTT; cdr3_aa: CASSLLSTDTQYF
j_call: TRBJ1-1; clone_size: .; v_call: TRBV6-2/TRBV6-3; d_call: TRBD1; cdr3_nt: TGTGCCAGCAGTTACGGAGGGGGACAGGCTGAAGCTTTCTTT; cdr3_aa: CASSYGGGQAEAFF
j_call: TRBJ1-5; clone_size: .; v_call: TRBV30; d_call: TRBD1; cdr3_nt: TGTGCCTGGAGTATAGAGACAGGGGCCCAGCATTTT; cdr3_aa: CAWSIETGAQHF
j_call: TRBJ2-6; clone_size: .; v_call: TRBV7-9; d_call: TRBD1; cdr3_nt: TGTGCCAGCAGCGATACAGGGGACCCCTCTGGGGCCAACGTCCTGACTTTC; cdr3_aa: CASSDTGDPSGANVLTF
j_call: TRBJ1-1; clone_size: .; v_call: TRBV28; d_call: TRBD1; cdr3_nt: TGTGCCAGCAGTCCGACCGCTGACAGGGACACTGAAGCTTTCTTT; cdr3_aa: CASSPTADRDTEAFF
j_call: TRBJ1-3; clone_size: .; v_call: TRBV3-1/TRBV3-2; d_call: .; cdr3_nt: TGTGCCAGCAGCTCGACAGCTGGTGGAAACACCATATATTTT; cdr3_aa: CASSSTAGGNTIYF
j_call: TRBJ1-1; clone_size: .; v_call: TRBV6-5; d_call: .; cdr3_nt: TGTGCCAGCAGCCAGGTCTACACGAACACTGAAGCTTTCTTT; cdr3_aa: CASSQVYTNTEAFF
j_call: TRBJ1-1; clone_size: .; v_call: TRBV5-1; d_call: .; cdr3_nt: TGCGCCAGCAGCACGAACGGGGGCACTGAAGCTTTCTTT; cdr3_aa: CASSTNGGTEAFF
j_call: TRBJ2-7; clone_size: .; v_call: TRBV11-2; d_call: TRBD2; cdr3_nt: TGTGCCAGCAGCCTGCGCCTGACTAGCTTCGAAAGCTCCTACGAGCAGTACTTC; cdr3_aa: CASSLRLTSFESSYEQYF
j_call: TRBJ2-3; clone_size: .; v_call: TRBV5-1; d_call: TRBD2; cdr3_nt: TGCGCCAGCAGCTTGGCCTGGGTAGCGGGTGGAGATACGCAGTATTTT; cdr3_aa: CASSLAWVAGGDTQYF
j_call: TRBJ2-1; clone_size: few; v_call: TRBV6-6; d_call: TRBD2; cdr3_nt: TGTGCCAGCAGTCACGGACTAGCGGGGGGGCCCCTGTACAATGAGCAGTTCTTC; cdr3_aa: CASSHGLAGGPLYNEQFF
j_call: TRBJ2-7; clone_size: .; v_call: TRBV28; d_call: .; cdr3_nt: TGTGCCACCGAGGTAGGGGCCGAGCAGTACTTC; cdr3_aa: CATEVGAEQYF
j_call: TRBJ2-7; clone_size: .; v_call: TRBV3-1/TRBV3-2; d_call: .; cdr3_nt: TGTGCCAGCAGCCAAGTCGAGGGCATAAGAACCTACGAGCAGTACTTC; cdr3_aa: CASSQVEGIRTYEQYF
j_call: TRBJ1-1; clone_size: .; v_call: TRBV15; d_call: .; cdr3_nt: TGTGCCACCAGCAGAGCTACCACGGGAACTGAAGCTTTCTTT; cdr3_aa: CATSRATTGTEAFF
j_call: TRBJ1-3; clone_size: few; v_call: TRBV30; d_call: .; cdr3_nt: TGTGCCTGGAGTTTTAGGGGCGCCTCTGGAAACACCATATATTTT; cdr3_aa: CAWSFRGASGNTIYF
j_call: TRBJ2-3; clone_size: .; v_call: TRBV5-1; d_call: .; cdr3_nt: TGCGCCAGCAGCTTGGCGCACAGACCCACAGATACGCAGTATTTT; cdr3_aa: CASSLAHRPTDTQYF
j_call: TRBJ2-3; clone_size: .; v_call: TRBV5-1; d_call: .; cdr3_nt: TGCGCCAGCAGCTTGGGAGCCTTTTCAGATACGCAGTATTTT; cdr3_aa: CASSLGAFSDTQYF
j_call: TRBJ2-5; clone_size: .; v_call: TRBV5-1; d_call: .; cdr3_nt: TGCGCCAGCAGCATAGGCCGGGGCCAAGAGACCCAGTACTTC; cdr3_aa: CASSIGRGQETQYF
j_call: TRBJ2-5; clone_size: .; v_call: TRBV2; d_call: .; cdr3_nt: TGTGCCAGCTCTAAGGGTACTAGCTTTCTACAAGAGACCCAGTACTTC; cdr3_aa: CASSKGTSFLQETQYF